The clone carrying this T cell receptor beta chain was picked up one time. Germline V gives CDR1 LGHDT, CDR2 YNNKEL (reference sequence). Trimming took off 0 bases at V and 9 bases at J, with 9 bases between the two ends. CDR3 size: 12 residues. While infection was still active, Seattle patients were enrolled and then followed longitudinally. These data originate in a study of blood T cell repertoires in COVID-19. Study-level background: Sites across the United States, Italy and Spain contributed samples from acute and convalescent COVID-19. The cDNA or gDNA used as material had been derived from T cells, B-cell-depleted T cells, or PBMCs.

Authors' analysis steps: Amplifying reference gene primers gave estimates of nucleated cell counts. TCRdb's copy holds only in-frame clones and misses some; the assay was immunoSEQ multiplex PCR. The DNA was the basis for D and trimming; V, J and clone size are from that table. The sample has about 24,000 clones; 80% to 90% are singletons. Sample: peripheral blood. This clonotype originated in a woman aged 70-85 years with COVID-19, enrolled during active disease. The chain uses TRBV3-1 (or the pseudogene TRBV3-2) and TRBJ2-7; a weak D match, TRBD2 (6 bases). The CDR3 DNA reads TGTGCCAGCAGCCAAGATGGAGGGAGGCAGTACGTC. This encodes CASSQDGGRQYV.